One sample yielded the 17 T cell receptor beta chains listed below, sequenced in a study of blood T cell repertoires in COVID-19. Repertoires were generated with immunoSEQ multiplex PCR, while TCRdb's copy carries only in-frame clones and drops some. The profile shows over 60,000 clones, about nine tenths of them singletons. Sequenced sample: peripheral blood. These receptor sequences come from a woman of 80 years or more with active or convalescent COVID-19.

The rearrangement uses TRBV28 and TRBJ2-1; tentative D call: TRBD1 (5 bases). The CDR3 consists of 17 residues. Germline V lookup: CDR1 MDHEN, CDR2 SYDVKM. V was pared by 2 bases and J by 0 bases, with 14 bases between. In nucleotides, the CDR3 is TGTGCCAGCAGTTTAGTTGTCAGGACAAGCTCCTACAATGAGCAGTTCTTC. It codes for CASSLVVRTSSYNEQFF. The full variable domain, with the rest looked up from reference TRBV28 and TRBJ2-1, is DVKVTQSSRYLVKRTGEKVFLECVQDMDHENMFWYRQDPGLGLRLIYFSYDVKMKEKGDIPEGYSVSREKKERFSLILESASTNQTSMYLCASSLVVRTSSYNEQFFGPGTRLTVL.

Notes on this clone: The junction shows a germline mismatch at one end, possibly a read error. CDR3 amino acids: CASSHDSNPSQLQHF. CDR3 coding DNA: TGTGCCAGCTCGCACGACAGTAACCCTTCTCAGCTCCAGCATTTT. The J gene is TRBJ1-5, the V gene TRBV18; perhaps TRBD1 as D (5 bases). Germline CDR1 reads KGHSH; CDR2 reads LQKENI. This CDR3 has 15 amino acids.

The chain couples TRBV7-9 to TRBJ1-4; D perhaps matches TRBD1 (5 bases). With 4 bases removed from V and 7 bases from J, the gap between germline ends came to 19 bases. The CDR3 has 16 residues. CDR1 SEHNR and CDR2 FQNEAQ come from the germline V gene (reference sequence). In DNA form, the CDR3 reads TGTGCCAGCAGCTCTCAGGGAGGGCGAGGTAGTGAAAAACTGTTTTTT. Amino acid sequence: CASSSQGGRGSEKLFF.

The chain uses TRBV21-1 and TRBJ1-1; TRBD1, the table's D call, lacks a check against the DNA. TRBV21-1 is a pseudogene locus. The length of the CDR3 is 15 residues. CDR3 in DNA: TGTGCCAGCAGCACCCGACAGGGTTCGGGGACTGAAGCTTTCTTT. Residues: CASSTRQGSGTEAFF.

CDR3 region: CASSVRGSEKLFF. In DNA form, the CDR3 reads TGTGCCAGCAGCGTACGGGGTAGCGAAAAACTGTTTTTT. The chain combines TRBV9 with TRBJ1-4; no clear D gene. This CDR3 is built from 13 residues. CDR1 and CDR2 (germline): SGDLS, YYNGEE. V lost 1 base and J lost 8, with 9 bases in between.

The count of this clone is one. The chain couples TRBV24-1 to TRBJ2-5; D not certain. Germline V gene sequence: CDR1 KGHDR, CDR2 SFDVKD. This CDR3 comprises 13 residues. Trimming took 4 bases from V and 5 from J, leaving 10 bases between them. Written as DNA, the CDR3 is TGTGCCACCAGTGACCCGGTGATGGAGACCCAGTACTTC. It translates to CATSDPVMETQYF.

The CDR3: CAWSVPWGHGSNQPQHF. The CDR3 DNA is TGTGCCTGGAGTGTTCCCTGGGGGCACGGGAGCAATCAGCCCCAGCATTTT. The chain is built from TRBV30 and TRBJ1-5, with D maybe TRBD1 (6 bases). This CDR3 has 17 amino acids. V was shortened by 0 bases and J by 1 base, with 16 bases between the two germline ends. Germline V lookup: CDR1 GTSNPN, CDR2 SVGIG (reference sequence).

V is TRBV7-2 and J is TRBJ2-1, with 9 bases matching TRBD1. V was pared by 5 bases and J by 9 bases, with 5 bases of the junction left unmatched. This CDR3 contains 13 residues. Germline CDR1 SGHTA, CDR2 FQGNSA. This chain's CDR3 is CASSTGTGIEQFF. The CDR3, as DNA: TGTGCCAGCAGCACCGGGACAGGGATTGAGCAGTTCTTC.

This clone was found a few times. CDR3 coding DNA: TGTGCCAGCAGCTCTCCCCCAGGGGGCGTCGCTTTCTTT. It is translated as CASSSPPGGVAFF. The J gene is TRBJ1-1, the V gene TRBV5-6, with 8 bases matching TRBD1. CDR1 is SGHDT and CDR2 is YYEEEE in the germline V gene. J lost 11 bases, V lost 3 bases, and 9 bases had no gene match. The CDR3 consists of 13 residues.

CDR3 loop: CASSPPPIGDEKLFF. CDR3 DNA: TGTGCCAGCTCACCACCCCCAATAGGAGATGAAAAACTGTTTTTT. This chain joins TRBV18 and TRBJ1-4, with D hard to call. Deletions cut 0 bases from V and 6 bases from J, with 11 bases between. The CDR3 is made up of 15 amino acids. Per the germline V gene, CDR1 is KGHSH and CDR2 is LQKENI.

This sequence joins TRBV5-1 and TRBJ2-4; D is ambiguous. Trimming took 4 bases from V and 8 from J, leaving 19 bases between them. The CDR3 sequence is 15 residues long. Germline V gene lookup returns CDR1 SGHRS and CDR2 YFSETQ. CDR3 sequence reads: CASSPTQVLYDIQYF. The CDR3 nucleotides read TGCGCCAGCAGCCCCACCCAGGTTCTTTACGACATTCAGTACTTC.

CDR3 coding DNA: TGTGCCAGCAGTCATCGGACAGGGGTTTATAATTCACCCCTCCACTTT. As protein: CASSHRTGVYNSPLHF. This chain links TRBV6-2 or TRBV6-3 with TRBJ1-6; 9 positions agree with TRBD1. After removal of 5 bases from V and 4 bases from J, the junction contained 6 bases not matched to a gene. CDR3 length: 16 residues. Germline CDR1 reads MNHEY; CDR2 reads SVGEGT.

The CDR3: CASSRLAGGTYEQYF. CDR3 sequence (DNA): TGCGCCAGCAGCCGGCTAGCGGGGGGGACCTACGAGCAGTACTTC. The chain carries TRBV4-1 and TRBJ2-7, with 12 bases matching TRBD2. Germline loops: CDR1 MGHRA, CDR2 YSYEKL. The junction had 3 bases not matched to a gene; V was cut back by 4 bases and J by 2 bases. This CDR3 comprises 15 residues.

This clone was seen just once. The chain couples TRBV7-2 to TRBJ2-2; 8 bases fit TRBD2. The ends lost 7 bases at V and 2 bases at J; junction bases unmatched: 6. CDR3 length: 15 residues. Germline CDR1 SGHTA, CDR2 FQGNSA. The CDR3, as DNA: TGTGCCAGCAAAGTGGCGGGGGGTAACACCGGGGAGCTGTTTTTT. This codes for CASKVAGGNTGELFF.

The chain employs TRBV24-1 and TRBJ2-3, with a weak D call TRBD2 (5 bases). Germline V CDR1 and CDR2: KGHDR, SFDVKD. Trimming pared 1 base from V and 2 bases from J, leaving 9 bases between. The CDR3 length is 15 residues. CDR3 sequence (DNA): TGTGCCACCAGTGATTTAGAGGGCCCCACAGATACGCAGTATTTT. Encoded protein: CATSDLEGPTDTQYF.

This clone has only a few counts. The rearrangement links TRBV7-8 to TRBJ1-5; possible D gene TRBD1, 6 bases. This CDR3 has 13 residues. CDR1 and CDR2 from the germline V gene are SGHVS and FQNEAQ. V dropped 5 bases and J dropped 6 bases, with 11 bases sitting between them. The CDR3: CASSVVDSQPQHF. Here the CDR3 DNA reads TGTGCCAGCAGCGTCGTGGACAGTCAGCCCCAGCATTTT.

The chain has TRBV28 and TRBJ1-2; no clear D. Germline lookup yields CDR1 MDHEN and CDR2 SYDVKM. V lost 5 bases and J 3 bases, leaving 19 bases between the germline ends. The CDR3 consists of 16 residues. Here the CDR3 reads CASSPYQLPGDYGYTF. The DNA of the CDR3 is TGTGCCAGCAGTCCCTATCAACTGCCCGGTGACTATGGCTACACCTTC.